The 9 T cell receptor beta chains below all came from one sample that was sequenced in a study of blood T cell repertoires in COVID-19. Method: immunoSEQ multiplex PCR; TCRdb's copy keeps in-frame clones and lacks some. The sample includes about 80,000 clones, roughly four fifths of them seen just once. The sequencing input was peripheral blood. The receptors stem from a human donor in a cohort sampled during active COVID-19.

The DNA for the CDR3 is TGTGCCAGCAGGCTAGCGGGGGAGGGTACAGATACGCAGTATTTT. Translation gives CASRLAGEGTDTQYF. V usage is TRBV7-3 and J usage is TRBJ2-3; 10 bases map to TRBD2. The trim removed 6 bases at V and 3 bases at J, leaving 6 bases unmatched. The CDR3 is made up of 15 amino acids. Germline V gene lookup returns CDR1 SGHTA and CDR2 FQGTGA.

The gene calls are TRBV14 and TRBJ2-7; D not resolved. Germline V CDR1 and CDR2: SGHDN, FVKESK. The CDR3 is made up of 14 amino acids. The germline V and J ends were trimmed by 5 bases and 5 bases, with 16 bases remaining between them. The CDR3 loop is CASSGNGPFHEQYF. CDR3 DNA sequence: TGTGCCAGCAGCGGTAATGGGCCCTTTCACGAGCAGTACTTC.

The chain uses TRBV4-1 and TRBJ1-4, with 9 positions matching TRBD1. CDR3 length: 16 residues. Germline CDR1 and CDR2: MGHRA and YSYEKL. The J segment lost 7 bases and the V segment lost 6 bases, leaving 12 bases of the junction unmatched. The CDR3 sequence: CASRGGLGQGGEKLFF. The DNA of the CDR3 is TGCGCCAGCAGGGGGGGGCTGGGACAGGGCGGTGAAAAACTGTTTTTT.

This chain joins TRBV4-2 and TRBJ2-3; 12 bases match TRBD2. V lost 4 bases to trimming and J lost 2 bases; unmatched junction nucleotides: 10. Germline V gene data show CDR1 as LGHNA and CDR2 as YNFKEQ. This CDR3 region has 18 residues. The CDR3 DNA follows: TGTGCCAGCAGCCTACCAGCTGGACTAGCGGGGTCCACAGATACGCAGTATTTT. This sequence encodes CASSLPAGLAGSTDTQYF.

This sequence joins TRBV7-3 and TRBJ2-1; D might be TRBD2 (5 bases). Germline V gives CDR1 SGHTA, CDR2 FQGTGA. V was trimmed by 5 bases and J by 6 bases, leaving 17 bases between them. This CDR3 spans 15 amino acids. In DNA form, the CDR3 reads TGTGCCAGCAGCGCGGACTTGCAATTCGGCAATGAGCAGTTCTTC. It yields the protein CASSADLQFGNEQFF.

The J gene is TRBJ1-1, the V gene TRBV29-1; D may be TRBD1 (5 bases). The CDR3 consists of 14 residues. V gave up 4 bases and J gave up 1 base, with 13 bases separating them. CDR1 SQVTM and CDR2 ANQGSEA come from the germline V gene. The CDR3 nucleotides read TGCAGCGTTGGTGCGGCAGGGTCGAACACTGAAGCTTTCTTT. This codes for CSVGAAGSNTEAFF.

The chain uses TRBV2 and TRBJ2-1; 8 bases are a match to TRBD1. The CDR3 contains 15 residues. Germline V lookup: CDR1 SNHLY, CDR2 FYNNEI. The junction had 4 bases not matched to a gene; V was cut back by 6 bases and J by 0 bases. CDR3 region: CASSDTGGSYNEQFF. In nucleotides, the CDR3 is TGTGCCAGCAGCGATACAGGGGGCTCCTACAATGAGCAGTTCTTC.

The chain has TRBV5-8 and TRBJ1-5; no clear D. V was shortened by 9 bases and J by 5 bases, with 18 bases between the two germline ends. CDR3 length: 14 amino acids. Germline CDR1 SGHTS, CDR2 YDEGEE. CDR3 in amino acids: CATKNAQKDQPQHF. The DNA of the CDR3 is TGTGCCACCAAAAACGCCCAGAAAGATCAGCCCCAGCATTTT.

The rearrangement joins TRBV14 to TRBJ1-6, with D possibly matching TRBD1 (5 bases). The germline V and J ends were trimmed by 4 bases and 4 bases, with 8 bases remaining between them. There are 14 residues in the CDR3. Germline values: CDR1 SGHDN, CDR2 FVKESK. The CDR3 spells CASSLSGYNSPLHF. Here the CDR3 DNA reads TGTGCCAGCAGCCTATCAGGGTATAATTCACCCCTCCACTTT.